This T cell receptor beta chain was retrieved from a study of blood T cell repertoires in COVID-19. For the study at large: Donors in the United States, Italy and Spain gave samples during acute or convalescent COVID-19. Sample material is recorded as cDNA or gDNA derived from T cells, B-cell-depleted T cells, or PBMCs.

This CDR3 contains 14 residues. The V and J ends lost 1 base and 4 bases, in that order; junction bases with no gene match: 2. The germline gives CDR1 KGHSH, CDR2 LQKENI. Under the authors' procedure: Reference gene primer amplification yielded estimated nucleated cell counts. Sequencing used immunoSEQ multiplex PCR; TCRdb keeps in-frame clones, though not all of them. V and J calls plus clone size are reproduced from that table; the DNA served to infer D and trimming. Of roughly 100,000 clones listed, 86% were seen once; the top ten hold more than 25%. This TCR was sampled from a human donor in a cohort sampled during active COVID-19. The specimen was peripheral blood. The rearrangement links TRBV18 to TRBJ2-7, with 9 bases identical to TRBD1. CDR3 bases: TGTGCCAGCTCACCACGGACAGGGGAGTACGAGCAGTACTTC. Amino acid sequence: CASSPRTGEYEQYF.